What follows are 11 T cell receptor beta chains derived from one specimen sequenced in a study of blood T cell repertoires in COVID-19. Using immunoSEQ multiplex PCR, the repertoire was profiled, and TCRdb retains in-frame clones only, with some absent. The table shows 73,000 or so clones, with just over 85% occurring only once. The source material was peripheral blood. The source is a man aged 25 to 40 with acute or convalescent COVID-19.

V and J are TRBV30 and TRBJ1-5; no reliable D call. The CDR3 consists of 13 residues. Germline CDR1 and CDR2: GTSNPN and SVGIG (reference sequence). V was trimmed by 0 bases and J by 4 bases, leaving 7 bases between them. CDR3 in amino acids: CAWSVRLNQPQHF. The CDR3 bases are TGTGCCTGGAGTGTCCGCCTAAATCAGCCCCAGCATTTT.

J is TRBJ1-3 and V is TRBV7-9; D possibly corresponds to TRBD1 (5 bases). The CDR3 contains 14 residues. CDR1 is SEHNR, CDR2 FQNEAQ, per germline (reference sequence). V was shortened by 3 bases and J by 0 bases, with 6 bases between the two germline ends. CDR3 residues: CASSLGGSGNTIYF. The CDR3 DNA follows: TGTGCCAGCAGCTTGGGGGGCTCTGGAAACACCATATATTTT.

The chain combines TRBV4-3 with TRBJ2-7, with 8 bases that match TRBD1. Germline V CDR1 and CDR2: LGHNA, YSLEER. CDR3 length: 16 amino acids. The ends lost 3 bases at V and 3 bases at J; junction bases unmatched: 10. The CDR3 region has the DNA TGCGCCAGCAGCCAGGGCCTGACAGGGGTCAACTACGAGCAGTACTTC. It is translated as CASSQGLTGVNYEQYF.

The gene calls are TRBV28 and TRBJ2-7, with 8 bases fitting TRBD1. The V and J ends lost 6 bases and 5 bases, in that order; junction bases with no gene match: 9. CDR1 and CDR2 from the germline V gene are MDHEN and SYDVKM. This CDR3 has 14 amino acids. The CDR3 nucleotides read TGTGCCAGCAGGACGGGGACAGGTTTCGACGAGCAGTACTTC. It translates to CASRTGTGFDEQYF.

The gene calls are TRBV11-2 and TRBJ1-1; no clear D. The CDR3 covers 13 residues. Germline V lookup: CDR1 SGHAT, CDR2 FQNNGV. V lost 5 bases and J lost 1, with 8 bases in between. The CDR3 bases are TGTGCCAGCAGCGCGGGCCCGAACACTGAAGCTTTCTTT. As protein: CASSAGPNTEAFF.

The V and J genes are TRBV19 and TRBJ1-4; D remains unclear. Trimming took off 4 bases at V and 0 bases at J, with 9 bases between the two ends. From germline, CDR1 is LNHDA and CDR2 SQIVND (reference sequence). CDR3 size: 15 residues. As DNA, the CDR3 is TGTGCCAGTAGTAATCGCGGGACAACTAATGAAAAACTGTTTTTT. Translating gives CASSNRGTTNEKLFF.

V gene TRBV7-2 combines with J gene TRBJ2-1; D possibly corresponds to TRBD2 (6 bases). The CDR3 totals 15 residues. CDR1 and CDR2 (germline): SGHTA, FQGNSA. The V end was cut by 5 bases, the J end by 2 bases, with 13 bases between. DNA of the CDR3: TGTGCCAGCAGCCAGAGGGGAGGCACCTACAATGAGCAGTTCTTC. Translation gives CASSQRGGTYNEQFF.

V and J are TRBV5-5 and TRBJ1-2; 8 bases agree with TRBD1. The germline gives CDR1 SGHKS, CDR2 YYEKEE (reference sequence). The CDR3 is 14 amino acids. V gave up 7 bases and J gave up 4 bases; unmatched junction bases: 9. DNA for the CDR3: TGTGCCAGCTCCTTCTCCGGGACAGGCTATGGCTACACCTTC. This codes for CASSFSGTGYGYTF. Full variable domain (rest looked up from reference TRBV5-5 and TRBJ1-2): DAGVTQSPTHLIKTRGQQVTLRCSPISGHKSVSWYQQVLGQGPQFIFQYYEKEERGRGNFPDRFSARQFPNYSSELNVNALLLGDSALYLCASSFSGTGYGYTFGSGTRLTVV.

This chain connects TRBV28 to TRBJ2-3, with a weak D call TRBD2 (6 bases). Germline V gene data show CDR1 as MDHEN and CDR2 as SYDVKM. Trimming removed 6 bases at V and 3 bases at J, with 16 bases between. The CDR3 is 15 residues long. The CDR3 sequence: CASSSFGRGTDTQYF. For the CDR3, the DNA is TGTGCCAGCAGCTCATTCGGGAGAGGGACAGATACGCAGTATTTT.

V gene TRBV3-1 (or the pseudogene TRBV3-2) combines with J gene TRBJ2-7; 7 nucleotides match TRBD1. In germline, CDR1 is LGHDT, CDR2 YNNKEL (reference sequence). The CDR3 totals 18 residues. Trimming at V came to 2 bases and at J to 0 bases, leaving 13 bases not matched to a gene. DNA of the CDR3: TGTGCCAGCAGCCAACCCCAAGAGGTGGGACAGCCCTCCTACGAGCAGTACTTC. Translated: CASSQPQEVGQPSYEQYF.

The genes are TRBV5-4 and TRBJ1-3; the match to TRBD1 covers 9 bases. CDR3 length equals 15 residues. V lost 4 bases to trimming and J lost 0 bases; unmatched junction nucleotides: 2. Germline CDR1 and CDR2: SGHNT and YYREEE (reference sequence). The CDR3 DNA is TGTGCCAGCAGCCGGACAGGGGACTCTGGAAACACCATATATTTT. Protein sequence: CASSRTGDSGNTIYF.